This T cell receptor beta chain was profiled in a study of beta chain features in type 1 diabetes. Study-wide context: Similarity in age, gender and cell yields was seen between patients and healthy donors.

Only a few counts were recorded for this clone. Its target is not known. Trimming took off 1 base at V and 5 bases at J, with 14 bases between the two ends. The germline gives CDR1 SEHNR, CDR2 FQNEAQ (reference sequence). CDR3 length: 15 residues. Expressed TCRB transcripts were sequenced after all isolated RNA was converted to cDNA. Here immunoSEQ multiplex PCR was the method, and the copy in TCRdb shows in-frame clones only, minus some. The sample comprises roughly 330,000 clones, 13% of which are singletons, and about 0.015% rests with the top ten. Study-level points and caveats: Researchers caution that PCR might favor shorter templates, equally among patients and controls. HLA effects on TCRB rearrangement stayed unresolved here. All four CD4+ subsets of Type 1 diabetes patients contained TCRB CDR3s that were moderately but significantly shorter. A greater similarity of naive, central memory and Treg TCRB repertoires was seen among patients than among healthy donors.

The origin of this receptor is a young woman with type 1 diabetes. The chain is built from TRBV7-9 and TRBJ1-1; unclear D gene. The source material was naive CD4+ T cells from blood. CDR3 DNA sequence: TGTGCCAGCAGCTTAGTCCGCGCCCGGAGGACTGAAGCTTTCTTT. Its translation is CASSLVRARRTEAFF.